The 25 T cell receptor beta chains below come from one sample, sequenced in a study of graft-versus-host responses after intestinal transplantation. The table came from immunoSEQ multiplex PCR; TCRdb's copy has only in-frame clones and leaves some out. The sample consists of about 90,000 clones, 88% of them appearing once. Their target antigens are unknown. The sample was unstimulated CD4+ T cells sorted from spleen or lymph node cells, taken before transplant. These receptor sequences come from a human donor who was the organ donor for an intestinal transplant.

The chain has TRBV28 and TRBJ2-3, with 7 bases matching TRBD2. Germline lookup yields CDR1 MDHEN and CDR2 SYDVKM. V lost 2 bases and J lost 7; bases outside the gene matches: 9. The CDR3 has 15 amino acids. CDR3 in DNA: TGTGCCAGCAGTTTAGCGGGAGTCAGTTCAAATACGCAGTATTTT. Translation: CASSLAGVSSNTQYF.

The CDR3 DNA reads TGTGCCAGCAGCTTGGGCCTAGCGGGGGGGTATGAGCAGTTCTTC. This gives the protein CASSLGLAGGYEQFF. This sequence joins TRBV5-6 and TRBJ2-1; 12 positions match TRBD2. This CDR3 contains 15 residues. The V and J ends lost 0 bases and 8 bases, in that order; junction bases with no gene match: 3. CDR1 and CDR2 (germline): SGHDT, YYEEEE.

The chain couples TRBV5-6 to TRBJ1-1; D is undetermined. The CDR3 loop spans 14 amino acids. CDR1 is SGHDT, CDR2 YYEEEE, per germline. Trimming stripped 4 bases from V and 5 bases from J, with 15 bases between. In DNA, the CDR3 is TGTGCCAGCAGCACCTACGGGGAGGATACTGAAGCTTTCTTT. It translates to CASSTYGEDTEAFF.

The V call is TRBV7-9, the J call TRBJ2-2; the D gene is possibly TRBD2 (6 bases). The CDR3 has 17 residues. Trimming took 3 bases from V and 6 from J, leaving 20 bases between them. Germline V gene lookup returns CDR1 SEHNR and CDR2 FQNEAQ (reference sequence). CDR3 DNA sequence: TGTGCCAGCAGCTTCAGTACGGAGGGCTCTCCCGCCGGGGAGCTGTTTTTT. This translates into CASSFSTEGSPAGELFF.

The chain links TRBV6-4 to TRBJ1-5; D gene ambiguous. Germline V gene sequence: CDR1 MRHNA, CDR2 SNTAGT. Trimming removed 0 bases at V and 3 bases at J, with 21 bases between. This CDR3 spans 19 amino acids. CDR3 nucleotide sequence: TGTGCCAGCAGTGACTCGACCCCCCACAGAGAGGGCCTCAATCAGCCCCAGCATTTT. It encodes CASSDSTPHREGLNQPQHF.

The CDR3 region is CASRQAGYNEQFF. In DNA, the CDR3 is TGTGCCAGCAGACAAGCGGGTTACAATGAGCAGTTCTTC. This rearrangement joins TRBV27 to TRBJ2-1, with D possibly matching TRBD2 (6 bases). The V gene lost 6 bases and the J gene lost 4 bases, with 10 bases spanning the gap. The germline V gene encodes CDR1 MNHEY and CDR2 SMNVEV (reference sequence). There are 13 residues in the CDR3.

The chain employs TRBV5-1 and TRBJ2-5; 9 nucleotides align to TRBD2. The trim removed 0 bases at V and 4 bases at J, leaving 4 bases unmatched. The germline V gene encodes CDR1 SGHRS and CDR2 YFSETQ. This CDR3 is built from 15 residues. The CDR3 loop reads CASSLGGAGGETQYF. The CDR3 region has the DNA TGCGCCAGCAGCTTGGGAGGAGCGGGAGGAGAGACCCAGTACTTC. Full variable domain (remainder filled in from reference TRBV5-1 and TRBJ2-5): KAGVTQTPRYLIKTRGQQVTLSCSPISGHRSVSWYQQTPGQGLQFLFEYFSETQRNKGNFPGRFSGRQFSNSRSEMNVSTLELGDSALYLCASSLGGAGGETQYFGPGTRLLVL.

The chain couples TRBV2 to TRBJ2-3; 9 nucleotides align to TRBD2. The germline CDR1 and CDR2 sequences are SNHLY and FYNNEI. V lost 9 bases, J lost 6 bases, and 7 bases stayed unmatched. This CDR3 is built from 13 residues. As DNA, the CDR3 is TGTGCCAGTTTAGCGGGGGTTACGGATACGCAGTATTTT. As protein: CASLAGVTDTQYF.

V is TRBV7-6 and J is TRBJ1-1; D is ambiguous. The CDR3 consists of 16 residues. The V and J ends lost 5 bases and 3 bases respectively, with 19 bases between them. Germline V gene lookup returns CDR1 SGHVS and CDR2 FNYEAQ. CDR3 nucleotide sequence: TGTGCCAGCAGCGCCGTAGGCGGCGGCCTGGACACTGAAGCTTTCTTT. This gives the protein CASSAVGGGLDTEAFF.

The CDR3 DNA reads TGCGCCAGCAGCCAAGACGTTGGGCGCGAGCAGTACTTC. Its translation is CASSQDVGREQYF. The rearrangement uses TRBV4-3 and TRBJ2-7; D is unclear. CDR1 is LGHNA, CDR2 YSLEER, per germline. Trimming left V 0 bases short and J 6 bases short, with 9 bases between. The CDR3 contains 13 residues.

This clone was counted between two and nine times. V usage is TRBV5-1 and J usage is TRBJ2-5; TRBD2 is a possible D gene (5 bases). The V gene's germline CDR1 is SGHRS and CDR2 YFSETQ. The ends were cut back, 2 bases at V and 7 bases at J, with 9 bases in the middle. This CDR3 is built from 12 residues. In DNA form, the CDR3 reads TGCGCCAGCAGCTTACCCCGGGGGACCCAGTACTTC. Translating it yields CASSLPRGTQYF.

CDR3 DNA sequence: TGTGCCAGCAGTGAATTCGTTGGAGATGGAAAACTGTTTTTT. Its translation: CASSEFVGDGKLFF. The chain combines TRBV6-1 with TRBJ1-4, with D hard to call. Germline CDR1 and CDR2: MNHNS and SASEGT. This CDR3 is 14 amino acids long. Trimming shortened V by 2 bases and J by 10 bases, and 14 bases separated the two germline ends.

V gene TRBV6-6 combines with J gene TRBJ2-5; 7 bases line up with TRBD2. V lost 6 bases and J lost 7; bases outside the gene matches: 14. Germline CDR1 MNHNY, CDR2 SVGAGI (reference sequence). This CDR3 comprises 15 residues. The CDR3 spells CASSTQLASGGTQYF. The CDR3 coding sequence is TGTGCCAGCAGCACCCAACTAGCGTCCGGAGGGACCCAGTACTTC.

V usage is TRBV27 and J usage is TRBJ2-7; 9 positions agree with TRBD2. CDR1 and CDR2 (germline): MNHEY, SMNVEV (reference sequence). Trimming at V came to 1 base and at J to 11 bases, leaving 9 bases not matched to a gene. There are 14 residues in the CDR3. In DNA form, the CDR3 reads TGTGCCAGCAGTTTATGGCGGGGGGGGAAGAAGGAGTACTTC. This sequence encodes CASSLWRGGKKEYF.

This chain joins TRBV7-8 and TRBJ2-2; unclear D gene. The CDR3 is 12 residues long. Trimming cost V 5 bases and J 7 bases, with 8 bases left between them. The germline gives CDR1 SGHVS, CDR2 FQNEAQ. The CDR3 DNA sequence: TGTGCCAGCAGCCGAAACGGCGGGGAGCTGTTTTTT. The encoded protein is CASSRNGGELFF.

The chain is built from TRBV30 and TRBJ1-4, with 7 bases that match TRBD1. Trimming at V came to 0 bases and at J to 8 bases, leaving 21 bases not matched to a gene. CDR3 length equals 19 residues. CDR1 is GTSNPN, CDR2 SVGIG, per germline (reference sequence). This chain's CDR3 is CAWSVLRGTATPFREKLFF. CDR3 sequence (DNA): TGTGCCTGGAGTGTACTTCGCGGGACAGCCACTCCGTTCAGGGAAAAACTGTTTTTT.

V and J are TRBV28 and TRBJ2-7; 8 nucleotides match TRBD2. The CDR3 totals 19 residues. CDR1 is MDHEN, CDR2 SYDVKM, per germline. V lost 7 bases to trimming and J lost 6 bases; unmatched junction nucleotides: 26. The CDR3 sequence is CASTSPGGVPSGGLGEQYF. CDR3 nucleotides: TGTGCCAGCACAAGCCCGGGCGGCGTACCGAGCGGGGGATTGGGCGAGCAGTACTTC.

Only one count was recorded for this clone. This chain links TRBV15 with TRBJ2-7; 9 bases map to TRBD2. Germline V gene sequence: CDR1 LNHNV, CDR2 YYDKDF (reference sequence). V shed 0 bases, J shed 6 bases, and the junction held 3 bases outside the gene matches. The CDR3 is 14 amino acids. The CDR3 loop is CATSRDKAGGEQYF. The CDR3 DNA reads TGTGCCACCAGCAGAGATAAAGCGGGAGGCGAGCAGTACTTC. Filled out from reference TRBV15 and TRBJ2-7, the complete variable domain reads DAMVIQNPRYQVTQFGKPVTLSCSQTLNHNVMYWYQQKSSQAPKLLFHYYDKDFNNEADTPDNFQSRRPNTSFCFLDIRSPGLGDTAMYLCATSRDKAGGEQYFGPGTRLTVT.

The chain's CDR3 is CASSLRYRGEQYF. The CDR3 nucleotides are TGTGCCAGCAGCCTGAGATATAGGGGGGAGCAGTACTTC. This rearrangement joins TRBV7-3 to TRBJ2-7; a weak D match, TRBD1 (6 bases). The CDR3 extends over 13 amino acids. Trimming took 5 bases from V and 7 from J, leaving 15 bases between them. Per the germline V gene, CDR1 is SGHTA and CDR2 is FQGTGA.

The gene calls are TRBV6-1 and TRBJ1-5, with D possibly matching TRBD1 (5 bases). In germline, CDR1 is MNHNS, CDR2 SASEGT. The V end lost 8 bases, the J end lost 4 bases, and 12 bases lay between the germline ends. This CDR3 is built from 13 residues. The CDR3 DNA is TGTGCCAGCGTGGAGACAGCAAATCAGCCCCAGCATTTT. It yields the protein CASVETANQPQHF.

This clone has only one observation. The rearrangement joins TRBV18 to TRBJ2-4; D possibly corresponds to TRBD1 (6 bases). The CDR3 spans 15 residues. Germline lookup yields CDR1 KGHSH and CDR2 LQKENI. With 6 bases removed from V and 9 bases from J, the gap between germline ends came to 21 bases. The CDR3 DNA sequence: TGTGCCAGCTCCCCTAAACAGGGTATGGCGGGCATTCAGTACTTC. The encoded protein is CASSPKQGMAGIQYF.

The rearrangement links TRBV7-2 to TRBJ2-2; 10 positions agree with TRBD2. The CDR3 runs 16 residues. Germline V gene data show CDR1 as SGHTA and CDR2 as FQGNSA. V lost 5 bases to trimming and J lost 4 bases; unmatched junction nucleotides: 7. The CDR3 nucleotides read TGTGCCAGCAGCCAATGGGGGACTAGCGTCACCGGGGAGCTGTTTTTT. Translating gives CASSQWGTSVTGELFF.

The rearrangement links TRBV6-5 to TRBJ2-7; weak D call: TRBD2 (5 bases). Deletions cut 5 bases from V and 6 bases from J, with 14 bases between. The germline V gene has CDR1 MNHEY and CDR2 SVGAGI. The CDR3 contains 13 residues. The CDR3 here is CASSPLGVREQYF. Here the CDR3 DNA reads TGTGCCAGCAGTCCCCTCGGGGTTCGCGAGCAGTACTTC.

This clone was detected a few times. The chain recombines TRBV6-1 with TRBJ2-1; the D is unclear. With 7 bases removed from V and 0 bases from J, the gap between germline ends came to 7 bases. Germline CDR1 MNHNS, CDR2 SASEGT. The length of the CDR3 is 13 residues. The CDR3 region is CASIRHSYNEQFF. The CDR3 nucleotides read TGTGCCAGCATTCGACACTCCTACAATGAGCAGTTCTTC.

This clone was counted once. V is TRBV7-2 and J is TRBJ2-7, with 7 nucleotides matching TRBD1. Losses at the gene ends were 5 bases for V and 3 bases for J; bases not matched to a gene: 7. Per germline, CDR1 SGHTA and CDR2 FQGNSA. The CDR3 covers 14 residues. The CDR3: CASSTAQGNYEQYF. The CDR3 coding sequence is TGTGCCAGCAGCACCGCACAGGGGAACTACGAGCAGTACTTC.